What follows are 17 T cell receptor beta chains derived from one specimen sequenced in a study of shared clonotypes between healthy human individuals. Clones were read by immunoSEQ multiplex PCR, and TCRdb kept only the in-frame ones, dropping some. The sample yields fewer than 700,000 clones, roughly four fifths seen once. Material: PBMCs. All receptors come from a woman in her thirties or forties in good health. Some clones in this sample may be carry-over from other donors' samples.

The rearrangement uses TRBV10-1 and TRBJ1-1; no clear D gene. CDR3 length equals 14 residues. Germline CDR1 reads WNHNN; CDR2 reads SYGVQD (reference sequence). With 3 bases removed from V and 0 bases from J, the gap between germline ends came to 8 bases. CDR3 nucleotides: TGCGCCAGCAGTGAATCCGGAATGAACACTGAAGCTTTCTTT. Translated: CASSESGMNTEAFF.

CDR3 nucleotides: TGTGCCAGCAGTTTCGGTGCGGTTCAGGGGGGCTATGGCTACACCTTC. It is translated as CASSFGAVQGGYGYTF. The chain joins TRBV27 to TRBJ1-2, with 7 nucleotides matching TRBD1. The CDR3 has 16 amino acids. The germline CDR1 and CDR2 sequences are MNHEY and SMNVEV (reference sequence). V gave up 3 bases and J gave up 4 bases; unmatched junction bases: 11.

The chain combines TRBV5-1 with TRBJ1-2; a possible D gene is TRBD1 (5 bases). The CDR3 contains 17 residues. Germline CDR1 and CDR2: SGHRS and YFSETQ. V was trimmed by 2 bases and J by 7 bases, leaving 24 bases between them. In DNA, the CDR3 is TGCGCCAGCAGCTTTTTTTCCAAGAAGAGGGGCCAAGGTGGCTACACCTTC. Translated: CASSFFSKKRGQGGYTF.

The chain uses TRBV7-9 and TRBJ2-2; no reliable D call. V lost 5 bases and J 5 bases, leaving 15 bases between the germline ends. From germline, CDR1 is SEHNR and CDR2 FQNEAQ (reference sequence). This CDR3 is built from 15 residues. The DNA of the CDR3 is TGTGCCAGCAGCCCCAGACTGAGGTGGACCGGGGAGCTGTTTTTT. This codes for CASSPRLRWTGELFF.

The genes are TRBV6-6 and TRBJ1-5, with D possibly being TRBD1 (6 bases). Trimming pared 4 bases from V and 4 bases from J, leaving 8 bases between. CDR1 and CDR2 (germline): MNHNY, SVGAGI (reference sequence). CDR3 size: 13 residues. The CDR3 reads CASSWTANQPQHF. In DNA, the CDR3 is TGTGCCAGCAGTTGGACAGCTAATCAGCCCCAGCATTTT.

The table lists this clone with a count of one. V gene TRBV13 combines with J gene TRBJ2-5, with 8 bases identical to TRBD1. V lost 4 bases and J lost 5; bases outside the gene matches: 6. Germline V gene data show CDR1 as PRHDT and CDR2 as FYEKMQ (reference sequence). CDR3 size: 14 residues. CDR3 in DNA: TGTGCCAGCAGCTCCCGGGACAGGTGGGAGACCCAGTACTTC. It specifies CASSSRDRWETQYF.

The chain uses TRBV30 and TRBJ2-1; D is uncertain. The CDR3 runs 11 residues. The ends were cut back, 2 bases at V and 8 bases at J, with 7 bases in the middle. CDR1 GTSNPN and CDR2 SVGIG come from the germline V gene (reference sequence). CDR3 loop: CAWSIQHEQFF. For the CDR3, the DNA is TGTGCCTGGAGTATCCAGCATGAGCAGTTCTTC. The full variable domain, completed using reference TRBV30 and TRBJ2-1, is SQTIHQWPATLVQPVGSPLSLECTVEGTSNPNLYWYRQAAGRGLQLLFYSVGIGQISSEVPQNLSASRPQDRQFILSSKKLLLSDSGFYLCAWSIQHEQFFGPGTRLTVL.

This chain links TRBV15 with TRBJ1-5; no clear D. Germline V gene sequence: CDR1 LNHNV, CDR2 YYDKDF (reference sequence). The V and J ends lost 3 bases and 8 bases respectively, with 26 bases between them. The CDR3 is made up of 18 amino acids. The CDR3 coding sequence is TGTGCCACCAGCAGCCCTGACCTTTTCTTCCAAGACGAGGAGCCCCAGCATTTT. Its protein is CATSSPDLFFQDEEPQHF.

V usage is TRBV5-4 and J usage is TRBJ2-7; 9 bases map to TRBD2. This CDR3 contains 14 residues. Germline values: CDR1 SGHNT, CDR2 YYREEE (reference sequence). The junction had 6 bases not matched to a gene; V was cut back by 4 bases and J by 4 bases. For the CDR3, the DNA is TGTGCCAGCAGCCAGGAGGGACTAGCATACGAGCAGTACTTC. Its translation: CASSQEGLAYEQYF.

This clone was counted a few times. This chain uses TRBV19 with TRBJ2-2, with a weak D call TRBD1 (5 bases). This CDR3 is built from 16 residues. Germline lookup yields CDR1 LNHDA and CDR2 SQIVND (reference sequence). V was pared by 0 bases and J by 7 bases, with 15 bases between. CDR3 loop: CASSIEYLRVGGELFF. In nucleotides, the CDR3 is TGTGCCAGTAGTATAGAGTACCTCAGGGTAGGCGGGGAGCTGTTTTTT. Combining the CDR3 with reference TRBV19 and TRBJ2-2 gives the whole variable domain DGGITQSPKYLFRKEGQNVTLSCEQNLNHDAMYWYRQDPGQGLRLIYYSQIVNDFQKGDIAEGYSVSREKKESFPLTVTSAQKNPTAFYLCASSIEYLRVGGELFFGEGSRLTVL.

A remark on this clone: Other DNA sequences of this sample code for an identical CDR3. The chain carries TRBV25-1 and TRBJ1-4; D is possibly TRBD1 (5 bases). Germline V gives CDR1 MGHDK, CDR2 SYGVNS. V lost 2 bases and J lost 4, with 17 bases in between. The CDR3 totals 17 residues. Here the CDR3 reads CASSEGAGWGSNEKLFF. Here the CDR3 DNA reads TGTGCCAGCAGTGAAGGTGCAGGGTGGGGAAGTAATGAAAAACTGTTTTTT.

CDR3 protein: CASSPPATGGGTGELFF. The CDR3 DNA follows: TGTGCCAGCTCACCACCGGCTACGGGAGGTGGTACCGGGGAGCTGTTTTTT. The chain carries TRBV18 and TRBJ2-2, with 7 positions matching TRBD2. V trimming: 0 bases; J trimming: 5 bases; junction bases outside the gene matches: 9. The CDR3 is 17 residues long. Per the germline V gene, CDR1 is KGHSH and CDR2 is LQKENI. Looking up the rest from reference TRBV18 and TRBJ2-2 gives the full variable domain: NAGVMQNPRHLVRRRGQEARLRCSPMKGHSHVYWYRQLPEEGLKFMVYLQKENIIDESGMPKERFSAEFPKEGPSILRIQQVVRGDSAAYFCASSPPATGGGTGELFFGEGSRLTVL.

The CDR3 is CASSEVDPQHF. For the CDR3, the DNA is TGTGCCAGCAGTGAAGTGGATCCTCAGCATTTT. V is TRBV6-1 and J is TRBJ1-5; D remains ambiguous. Per germline, CDR1 MNHNS and CDR2 SASEGT. Between the trimmed V and J ends, which lost 1 base and 13 bases, there was a span of 8 bases. The CDR3 sequence is 11 residues long.

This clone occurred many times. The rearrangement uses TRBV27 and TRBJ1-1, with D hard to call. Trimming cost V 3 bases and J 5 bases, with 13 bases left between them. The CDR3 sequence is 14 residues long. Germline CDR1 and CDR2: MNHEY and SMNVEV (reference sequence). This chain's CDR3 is CASSFMGRYTEAFF. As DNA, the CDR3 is TGTGCCAGCAGTTTTATGGGCCGATATACTGAAGCTTTCTTT.

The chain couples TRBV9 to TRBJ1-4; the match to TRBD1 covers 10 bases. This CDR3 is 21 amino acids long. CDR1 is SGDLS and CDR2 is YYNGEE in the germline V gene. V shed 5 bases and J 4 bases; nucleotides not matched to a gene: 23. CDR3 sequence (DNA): TGTGCCAGCAGAACCTTAACGACAGGGGGCAGCGGGGGACGAAATAATGAAAAACTGTTTTTT. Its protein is CASRTLTTGGSGGRNNEKLFF.

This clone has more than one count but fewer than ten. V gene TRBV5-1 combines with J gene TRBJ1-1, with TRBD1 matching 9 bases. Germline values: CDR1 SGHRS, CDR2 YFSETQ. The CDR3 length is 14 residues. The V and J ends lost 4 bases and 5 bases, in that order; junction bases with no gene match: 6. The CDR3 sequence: CASSPRTGVTEAFF. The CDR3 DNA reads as TGCGCCAGCAGCCCACGGACAGGGGTGACTGAAGCTTTCTTT.

CDR3 in amino acids: CASSQRDRTNTGELFF. In DNA form, the CDR3 reads TGTGCCAGCAGCCAGAGGGACAGGACGAACACCGGGGAGCTGTTTTTT. The chain has TRBV5-4 and TRBJ2-2, with 8 bases identical to TRBD1. Trimming took 4 bases from V and 0 from J; bases not matched to a gene: 5. The germline gives CDR1 SGHNT, CDR2 YYREEE (reference sequence). There are 16 residues in the CDR3. The variable domain in full, with the rest retrieved from reference TRBV5-4 and TRBJ2-2, is ETGVTQSPTHLIKTRGQQVTLRCSSQSGHNTVSWYQQALGQGPQFIFQYYREEENGRGNFPPRFSGLQFPNYSSELNVNALELDDSALYLCASSQRDRTNTGELFFGEGSRLTVL.